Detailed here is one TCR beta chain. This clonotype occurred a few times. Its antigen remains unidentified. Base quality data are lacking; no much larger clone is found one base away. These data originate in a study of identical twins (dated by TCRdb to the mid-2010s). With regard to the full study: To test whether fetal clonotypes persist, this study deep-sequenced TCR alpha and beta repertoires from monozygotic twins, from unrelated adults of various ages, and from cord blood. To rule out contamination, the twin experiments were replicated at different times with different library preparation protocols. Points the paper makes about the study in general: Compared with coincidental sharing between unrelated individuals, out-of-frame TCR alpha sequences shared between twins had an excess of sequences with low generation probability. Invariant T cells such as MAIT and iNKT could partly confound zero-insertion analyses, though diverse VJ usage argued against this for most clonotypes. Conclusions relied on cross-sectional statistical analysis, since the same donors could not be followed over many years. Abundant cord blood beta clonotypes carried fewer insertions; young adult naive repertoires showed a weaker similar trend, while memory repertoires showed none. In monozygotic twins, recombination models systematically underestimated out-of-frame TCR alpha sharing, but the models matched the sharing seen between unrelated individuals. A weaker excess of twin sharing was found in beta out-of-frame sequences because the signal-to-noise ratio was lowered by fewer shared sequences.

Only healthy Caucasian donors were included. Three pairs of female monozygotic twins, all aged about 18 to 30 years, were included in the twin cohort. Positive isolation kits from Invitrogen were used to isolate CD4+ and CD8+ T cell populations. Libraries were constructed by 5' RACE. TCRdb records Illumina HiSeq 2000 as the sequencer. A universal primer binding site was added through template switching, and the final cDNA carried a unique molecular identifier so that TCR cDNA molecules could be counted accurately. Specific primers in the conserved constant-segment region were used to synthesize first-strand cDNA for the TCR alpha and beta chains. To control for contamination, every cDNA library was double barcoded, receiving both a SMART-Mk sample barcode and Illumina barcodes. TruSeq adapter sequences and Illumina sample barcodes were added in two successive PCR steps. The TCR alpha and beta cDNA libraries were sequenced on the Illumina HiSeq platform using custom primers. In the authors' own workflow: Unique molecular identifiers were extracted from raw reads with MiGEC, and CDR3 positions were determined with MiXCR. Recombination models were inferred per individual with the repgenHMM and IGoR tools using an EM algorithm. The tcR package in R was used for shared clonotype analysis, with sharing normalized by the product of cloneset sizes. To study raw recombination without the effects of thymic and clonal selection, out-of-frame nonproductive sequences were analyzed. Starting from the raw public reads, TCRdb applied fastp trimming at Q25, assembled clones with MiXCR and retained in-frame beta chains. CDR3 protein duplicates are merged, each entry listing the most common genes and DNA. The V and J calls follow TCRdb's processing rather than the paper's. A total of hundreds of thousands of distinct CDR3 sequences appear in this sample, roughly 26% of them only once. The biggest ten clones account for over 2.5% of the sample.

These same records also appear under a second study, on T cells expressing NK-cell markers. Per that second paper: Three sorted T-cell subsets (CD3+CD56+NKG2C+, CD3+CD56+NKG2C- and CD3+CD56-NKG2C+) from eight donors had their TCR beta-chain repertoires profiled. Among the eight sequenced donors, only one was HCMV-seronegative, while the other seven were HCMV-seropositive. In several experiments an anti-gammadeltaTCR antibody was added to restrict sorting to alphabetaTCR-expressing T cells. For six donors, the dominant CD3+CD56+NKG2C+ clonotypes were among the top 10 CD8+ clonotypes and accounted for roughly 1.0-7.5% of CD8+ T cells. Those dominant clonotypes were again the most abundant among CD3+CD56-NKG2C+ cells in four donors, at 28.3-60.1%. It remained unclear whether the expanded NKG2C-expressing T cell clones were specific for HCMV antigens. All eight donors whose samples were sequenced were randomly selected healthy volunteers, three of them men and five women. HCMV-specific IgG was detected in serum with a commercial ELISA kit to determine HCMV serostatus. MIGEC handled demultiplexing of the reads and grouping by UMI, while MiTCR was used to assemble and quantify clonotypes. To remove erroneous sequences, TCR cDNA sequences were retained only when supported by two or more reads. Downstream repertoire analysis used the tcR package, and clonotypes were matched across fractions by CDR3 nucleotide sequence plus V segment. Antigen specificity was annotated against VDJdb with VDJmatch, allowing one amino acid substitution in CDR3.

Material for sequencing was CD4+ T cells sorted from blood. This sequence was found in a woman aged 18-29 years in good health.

The nucleotide sequence is given as TGCGCCAGCAGCTTGGCCCCTGTCCAGGACAATGAGCAGTTCTTC. This sequence encodes CASSLAPVQDNEQFF. The rearrangement joined TRBV5-1 to TRBJ2-1, with the D segment identity uncertain. The cysteine opens and the phenylalanine closes a CDR3 of 15 amino acids. Only the CDR3 part of the read is kept: 45 bases, read in frame from the first base. For CDR1 and CDR2, the germline V gene lists SGHRS and YFSETQ. The germline ends are 12 bases apart after V is trimmed by 0 bases and J by 5 bases.